The 26 T cell receptor beta chains reported below all come from one sample, sequenced in a study of Graves' ophthalmopathy and Graves' hyperthyroidism. TCR beta CDR3 amplification used RNA transcripts. HTBI primers were employed in first-round RT-PCR, then a second-round multiplex PCR followed. TCRdb itself ran the multiplex PCR reads through MiXCR, one entry per CDR3 protein. The data hold hundreds of thousands of distinct CDR3 sequences, with about a fifth observed a single time. Sequenced: peripheral blood. The receptors were gathered from a woman in her late teens or twenties with stable Graves' hyperthyroidism. Some clones in this sample may be carry-over from other donors' samples.

V gene TRBV11-1 combines with J gene TRBJ2-2, with D tentatively TRBD1 or TRBD2 (6 bases each). The CDR3 runs 16 residues. Germline V gives CDR1 SGHAT, CDR2 FQDESV (reference sequence). The V end lost 3 bases, the J end lost 1 base, and 12 bases lay between the germline ends. CDR3 DNA sequence: TGTGCCAGCAGCTTCGCGGGACAAAAGAACACCGGGGAGCTGTTTTTT. It yields the protein CASSFAGQKNTGELFF.

This clonotype occurred many times. This sequence joins TRBV5-1 and TRBJ2-7; D call uncertain. Trimming stripped 0 bases from V and 2 bases from J, with 12 bases between. Germline V CDR1 and CDR2: SGHRS, YFSETQ. This CDR3 contains 15 residues. The CDR3: CASSLGGAATYEQYF. In nucleotides, the CDR3 is TGCGCCAGCAGCTTGGGGGGTGCTGCCACCTACGAGCAGTACTTC.

This clonotype was counted many times. The chain carries TRBV7-2 and TRBJ1-1, with TRBD1 matching 11 bases. CDR3 length equals 14 residues. Germline CDR1 is SGHTA and CDR2 is FQGNSA. V trimming: 5 bases; J trimming: 5 bases; junction bases outside the gene matches: 4. DNA for the CDR3: TGTGCCAGCAGCCGGACAGGGGGCCGGACTGAAGCTTTCTTT. It specifies CASSRTGGRTEAFF. Filled out from reference TRBV7-2 and TRBJ1-1, the complete variable domain reads GAGVSQSPSNKVTEKGKDVELRCDPISGHTALYWYRQSLGQGLEFLIYFQGNSAPDKSGLPSDRFSAERTGGSVSTLTIQRTQQEDSAVYLCASSRTGGRTEAFFGQGTRLTVV.

This clonotype was counted at least ten times. The chain uses TRBV2 and TRBJ1-5, with no clear D. CDR3 length: 15 amino acids. CDR1 SNHLY and CDR2 FYNNEI come from the germline V gene. Trimming removed 6 bases at V and 1 base at J, with 13 bases between. The DNA of the CDR3 is TGTGCCAGCAGCGTGGTGGGTGCCAGCAATCAGCCCCAGCATTTT. Translating it yields CASSVVGASNQPQHF.

The chain links TRBV20-1 to TRBJ2-7; possibly TRBD2 for D (5 bases). Germline V CDR1 and CDR2: DFQATT, SNEGSKA (reference sequence). The CDR3 runs 15 residues. With 2 bases removed from V and 6 bases from J, the gap between germline ends came to 20 bases. CDR3 coding DNA: TGCAGTGCTAGAACGGCGGGCGCGGGCTTGACCGAGCAGTACTTC. Translated, it gives CSARTAGAGLTEQYF.

The V and J genes are TRBV20-1 and TRBJ1-2; D possibly corresponds to TRBD1 (6 bases). Per the germline V gene, CDR1 is DFQATT and CDR2 is SNEGSKA (reference sequence). The CDR3 has 12 residues. Trimming cost V 4 bases and J 5 bases, with 11 bases left between them. CDR3 in amino acids: CSAKQGIYGYTF. The CDR3 DNA sequence: TGCAGTGCTAAACAGGGAATATATGGCTACACCTTC.

There are many counts of this clonotype. The J gene is TRBJ1-1, the V gene TRBV10-3, with D perhaps TRBD1 (5 bases). With 0 bases removed from V and 5 bases from J, the gap between germline ends came to 13 bases. This CDR3 contains 15 residues. CDR1 ENHRY and CDR2 SYGVKD come from the germline V gene. The CDR3 loop reads CAISESGTGVTEAFF. The CDR3 DNA is TGTGCCATCAGTGAGTCGGGGACTGGGGTAACTGAAGCTTTCTTT.

This clonotype came up many times. The chain carries TRBV11-2 and TRBJ2-4; no firm D call. The V gene lost 2 bases and the J gene lost 0 bases, with 8 bases spanning the gap. The CDR3 sequence is 15 residues long. The germline V gene encodes CDR1 SGHAT and CDR2 FQNNGV. In DNA form, the CDR3 reads TGTGCCAGCAGCTTAACACATTTAGCCAAAAACATTCAGTACTTC. Protein product: CASSLTHLAKNIQYF.

The chain employs TRBV5-4 and TRBJ2-7, with D possibly being TRBD1 or TRBD2 (6 bases each). V lost 0 bases to trimming and J lost 6 bases, with 28 bases between them. The CDR3 contains 19 residues. The germline gives CDR1 SGHNT, CDR2 YYREEE (reference sequence). The CDR3 region has the DNA TGTGCCAGCAGCTTGGCCCCGGGGGCGCTCGGGACTGGATGGGTCGAGCAGTACTTC. Encoded protein: CASSLAPGALGTGWVEQYF. The whole variable domain, filled in from reference TRBV5-4 and TRBJ2-7, reads ETGVTQSPTHLIKTRGQQVTLRCSSQSGHNTVSWYQQALGQGPQFIFQYYREEENGRGNFPPRFSGLQFPNYSSELNVNALELDDSALYLCASSLAPGALGTGWVEQYFGPGTRLTVT.

This clonotype has just one count. The CDR3 is CATSRDRVAGGYEQYF. CDR3 DNA: TGTGCCACCAGCAGAGATCGGGTAGCGGGGGGTTACGAGCAGTACTTC. This chain uses TRBV15 with TRBJ2-7; 10 bases agree with TRBD2. The germline V gene encodes CDR1 LNHNV and CDR2 YYDKDF (reference sequence). The V and J ends lost 0 bases and 4 bases, in that order; junction bases with no gene match: 6. The CDR3 is 16 residues long.

The sample holds many counts of this clonotype. V usage is TRBV12-3 or TRBV12-4 and J usage is TRBJ1-6; 10 bases are shared with TRBD1. V trimming: 7 bases; J trimming: 9 bases; junction bases outside the gene matches: 9. The CDR3 is 15 residues long. The CDR3 loop is CASTLRGTGVSPLHF. CDR3 DNA sequence: TGTGCCAGCACCTTACGGGGGACAGGGGTTTCACCCCTCCACTTT.

This clonotype has a handful of counts. This rearrangement joins TRBV11-1 to TRBJ1-5; D not resolved. Trimming removed 0 bases at V and 2 bases at J, with 14 bases between. Germline V gene data show CDR1 as SGHAT and CDR2 as FQDESV (reference sequence). The CDR3 loop spans 17 amino acids. This chain's CDR3 is CASSLAETPRGNQPQHF. The CDR3 bases are TGTGCCAGCAGCTTAGCGGAGACACCGAGGGGCAATCAGCCCCAGCATTTT.

This clonotype was counted at least ten times. This chain joins TRBV10-3 and TRBJ1-2; D perhaps matches TRBD1 (5 bases). The V gene lost 8 bases and the J gene lost 4 bases, with 17 bases spanning the gap. The CDR3 runs to 14 residues. Germline V gene data show CDR1 as ENHRY and CDR2 as SYGVKD. CDR3 coding DNA: TGTGCCATCTCCGGGTGGGCGCAGGGCTATGGCTACACCTTC. Translated, it gives CAISGWAQGYGYTF.

V and J are TRBV6-2 or TRBV6-3 and TRBJ2-5; TRBD2 matches at 8 bases. Trimming at V came to 2 bases and at J to 4 bases, leaving 6 bases not matched to a gene. The CDR3 sequence is 15 residues long. Germline CDR1 MNHEY, CDR2 SVGEGT. CDR3 amino acids: CASSYPSGSGETQYF. DNA for the CDR3: TGTGCCAGCAGTTACCCTAGCGGGTCCGGAGAGACCCAGTACTTC.

A note on this clonotype: A much larger clone is a single base away; this may be a read error. The chain recombines TRBV7-2 with TRBJ2-7, with D maybe TRBD2 (6 bases). V was shortened by 0 bases and J by 7 bases, with 16 bases between the two germline ends. This CDR3 is 15 amino acids long. CDR1 and CDR2 from the germline V gene are SGHTA and FQGNSA. The CDR3 nucleotides read TGTGCCAGCAGCTTAGCGGGGCCCGCCGGGAGAGAGCAGTACGTC. This encodes CASSLAGPAGREQYV.

This clonotype was detected only once. Possible read error: a much larger clone is one base away. The chain uses TRBV24-1 and TRBJ2-7, with D unclear. This CDR3 has 14 residues. The ends were cut back, 7 bases at V and 0 bases at J, with 12 bases in the middle. Germline V gene data show CDR1 as KGHDR and CDR2 as SFDVKD. The CDR3 sequence: CATSPDGYSYEQYF. The CDR3 DNA reads TGTGCCACCAGCCCAGACGGTTACTCCTACGAGCAGTACTTC.

The sample holds many counts of this clonotype. The chain uses TRBV20-1 and TRBJ1-6; TRBD1 aligns across 7 bases. The CDR3 is 14 amino acids. V lost 1 base to trimming and J lost 6 bases; unmatched junction nucleotides: 3. Germline V lookup: CDR1 DFQATT, CDR2 SNEGSKA (reference sequence). The CDR3 is CSARAQGGNSPLHF. For the CDR3, the DNA is TGCAGTGCTAGAGCCCAGGGGGGTAATTCACCCCTCCACTTT.

This clonotype was seen many times. The V gene is TRBV12-3 or TRBV12-4, the J gene TRBJ1-2; unclear D gene. The CDR3 consists of 15 residues. V was clipped by 5 bases and J by 2 bases, with 15 bases between them. In DNA form, the CDR3 reads TGTGCCAGCAGTGGGAAACAGATCGAAAACTATGGCTACACCTTC. It specifies CASSGKQIENYGYTF.

The chain has TRBV12-3 or TRBV12-4 and TRBJ2-5; no clear D. Trimming stripped 7 bases from V and 5 bases from J, with 8 bases between. The CDR3 is made up of 11 amino acids. CDR3 coding DNA: TGTGCCAGCACCCTGGGCGAGACCCAGTACTTC. Protein sequence: CASTLGETQYF.

This clonotype occurred many times. The CDR3: CASSPGPETYEQYF. The CDR3 region has the DNA TGTGCCAGCAGCCCGGGGCCGGAGACATACGAGCAGTACTTC. J is TRBJ2-7 and V is TRBV7-8; D tentatively fits TRBD1 or TRBD2 (5 bases each). V was cut by 5 bases and J by 4 bases, with 15 bases left in between. CDR3 length: 14 residues. Looked up from germline, CDR1 is SGHVS and CDR2 is FQNEAQ.

This clonotype has a count of ten or more. The chain recombines TRBV15 with TRBJ2-4; 10 bases agree with TRBD1. The germline CDR1 and CDR2 sequences are LNHNV and YYDKDF (reference sequence). This CDR3 spans 16 amino acids. V lost 5 bases, J lost 3 bases, and 7 bases stayed unmatched. The CDR3 bases are TGTGCCACCAGCTGGAGGAGGACAGGGGGCAAAAACATTCAGTACTTC. Its protein product is CATSWRRTGGKNIQYF.

A note on this clonotype: The junction departs from the called germline gene at one end, perhaps through a read error. The chain recombines TRBV29-1 with TRBJ2-5; D might be TRBD1 (6 bases). This CDR3 contains 15 residues. Germline-derived CDR1 and CDR2 are SQVTM and ANQGSEA. CDR3 amino acids: CSVEGGRFDQETQYF. The CDR3 DNA sequence: TGCAGCGTCGAAGGGGGACGGTTCGACCAAGAGACCCAGTACTTC.

This clonotype was recorded many times. This rearrangement joins TRBV6-1 to TRBJ2-2; D is possibly TRBD1 or TRBD2 (5 bases each). The length of the CDR3 is 15 residues. Germline CDR1 is MNHNS and CDR2 is SASEGT. V was clipped by 6 bases and J by 1 base, with 12 bases between them. This CDR3 reads CASSTRGVNTGELFF. The CDR3 DNA is TGTGCCAGCAGCACCCGAGGGGTGAACACCGGGGAGCTGTTTTTT.

The sample holds many counts of this clonotype. The chain recombines TRBV6-1 with TRBJ1-2; D is perhaps TRBD1 (5 bases). V shed 4 bases and J shed 6 bases, with 15 bases lying between them. The V gene's germline CDR1 is MNHNS and CDR2 SASEGT. The CDR3 runs 14 residues. The CDR3 protein is CASSAPGVGDGYTF. CDR3 DNA sequence: TGTGCCAGCAGTGCCCCCGGTGTGGGGGATGGCTACACCTTC.

This clonotype has a count of ten or more. The CDR3 region is CASSYSDRPYEQYF. The CDR3 region has the DNA TGTGCCAGCAGTTACTCGGACAGACCCTACGAGCAGTACTTC. The V gene is TRBV28, the J gene TRBJ2-7, with D perhaps TRBD1 (6 bases). Per germline, CDR1 MDHEN and CDR2 SYDVKM. The CDR3 length is 14 residues. V was clipped by 4 bases and J by 2 bases, with 12 bases between them.

The chain carries TRBV28 and TRBJ1-5, with TRBD1 as a possible D gene (6 bases). Looked up from germline, CDR1 is MDHEN and CDR2 is SYDVKM. The V end was cut by 5 bases, the J end by 6 bases, with 14 bases between. This CDR3 contains 14 residues. CDR3: CASSEIQGTQPQHF. CDR3 DNA: TGTGCCAGCAGTGAAATTCAGGGGACTCAGCCCCAGCATTTT.